A single sample is the source of the 4 T cell receptor beta chains below, sequenced in a study of blood T cells in healthy people across ages. A second roughly 6 to 11 cycle PCR used barcoded and J-beta primers. TCRdb processed the 5' RACE reads anew with MiXCR; each CDR3 protein has one entry. The profile shows about 780,000 distinct CDR3 sequences, more than 35% of them singletons. The sequenced sample consisted of blood. These receptors all come from a man older than 75 in good health.

This sequence joins TRBV20-1 and TRBJ1-1; 12 bases are shared with TRBD1. In germline, CDR1 is DFQATT, CDR2 SNEGSKA (reference sequence). After removal of 6 bases from V and 0 bases from J, the junction contained 11 bases not matched to a gene. The CDR3 has 17 residues. CDR3 coding DNA: TGCAGTGCATTCGCCGGGACAGGGGGCTGGATGAACACTGAAGCTTTCTTT. Encoded protein: CSAFAGTGGWMNTEAFF.

DNA of the CDR3: TGCAGTGCTAGAGATCCGGCTAGCGGTCCCTACGAGCAGTACTTC. Protein: CSARDPASGPYEQYF. The gene calls are TRBV20-1 and TRBJ2-7; 7 nucleotides align to TRBD2. Looked up from germline, CDR1 is DFQATT and CDR2 is SNEGSKA (reference sequence). V gave up 0 bases and J gave up 2 bases; unmatched junction bases: 7. The length of the CDR3 is 15 residues.

A few counts support this clonotype. The chain couples TRBV7-9 to TRBJ2-7; D may correspond to TRBD1 or TRBD2 (6 bases each). CDR3 length: 15 amino acids. Germline V lookup: CDR1 SEHNR, CDR2 FQNEAQ (reference sequence). The V end lost 3 bases, the J end lost 3 bases, and 15 bases lay between the germline ends. For the CDR3, the DNA is TGTGCCAGCAGCTTGCGCGGGACACTTCACTACGAGCAGTACTTC. This translates into CASSLRGTLHYEQYF.

This clonotype was recorded a few times. This rearrangement joins TRBV20-1 to TRBJ2-3; possibly TRBD2 for D (5 bases). The CDR3 extends over 12 amino acids. Germline-derived CDR1 and CDR2 are DFQATT and SNEGSKA (reference sequence). CDR3 DNA: TGCAGCGCGGTGGGAGATACAGATACGCAGTATTTT. Translation gives CSAVGDTDTQYF.